This T cell receptor (beta chain) was identified during a study of T cell responses to AZD1222 COVID-19 vaccine. Whole-study findings and limits: Regions 160-218 and 743-854 dominated among vaccine-associated CD4 TCRs spanning spike.

The data were produced by immunoSEQ multiplex PCR, yet TCRdb's version contains in-frame clones alone and is incomplete. The sample lists 95,000 to 130,000 clones, about 86% occurring once. In germline, CDR1 is SGHNT, CDR2 YYREEE (reference sequence). The CDR3 runs 14 residues. The ends were cut back, 5 bases at V and 2 bases at J, with 13 bases in the middle. About this clone itself: The antigen remains unidentified.

The receptor was derived from an adult in good health. This chain connects TRBV5-4 to TRBJ1-2, with a weak D call TRBD1 (6 bases). This material consisted of peripheral blood, taken on day 0 of AZD1222 vaccination. CDR3 sequence (DNA): TGTGCCAGCAGACCAACGGACAGAAACTATGGCTACACCTTC. Protein: CASRPTDRNYGYTF.